Here is one TCR beta chain with its context. Its antigen is undetermined. The source of the sample is a study of CD8 T cells in ankylosing spondylitis. Study findings and constraints: Earlier work had already found some motif variants in reactive arthritis synovial fluid and blood. Reportedly, matched ankylosing spondylitis synovial fluid was significantly enriched for disease-linked clones.

Trimming cost V 8 bases and J 9 bases; bases outside gene matches: 10. There are 14 residues in the CDR3. Germline-derived CDR1 and CDR2 are SGHAT and FQNNGV. Quantitative 5'-RACE was performed with molecular barcodes, and it yielded the TCR beta libraries. TCRdb itself ran the 5' RACE reads through MiXCR, one entry per CDR3 protein. The sample shows fewer than 350,000 distinct CDR3 sequences, approximately 10% of them seen only once. The V gene is TRBV11-2, the J gene TRBJ2-1, with 10 bases identical to TRBD2. Input material: blood, either unsorted or a sorted T cell fraction (not recorded which). The sequence was obtained from a female donor with ankylosing spondylitis or in good health (not recorded which). CDR3 protein: CASEYLAGVREQFF. The DNA for the CDR3 is TGTGCCAGCGAATATCTAGCGGGAGTCCGTGAGCAGTTCTTC.